The source of this T cell receptor beta chain is a study of T cell repertoires in cytomegalovirus infection. Study in general: CMV infection plus the matching HLA type was flagged by public TCR beta signatures.

A note on this clonotype: Its antigen remains unidentified.

From the reads, TCRdb called clonotypes with MiXCR, one entry per CDR3 protein. The sample has just over 300,000 distinct CDR3 sequences, 15% to 20% seen once. Study-level results: HLA-C-restricted CMV-specific TCR beta clonotypes were dominant in the ex vivo response. Of the TCR beta families, the public ones yielded a cumulative frequency that identified carriers of CMV plus the relevant HLA.

This sequence originates from a human donor in good health (CMV status not recorded). Some clones in this sample may be carry-over from other donors' samples. The sequencing sample was made of PBMCs.

The CDR3 region is CASSQAGPTGELFF. As DNA, the CDR3 is TGCGCCAGCAGCCAAGCAGGACCTACCGGGGAGCTGTTTTTT. The chain uses TRBV4-3 and TRBJ2-2; D is ambiguous. CDR1 is LGHNA, CDR2 YSLEER, per germline. The CDR3 loop spans 14 amino acids. V was trimmed by 1 base and J by 5 bases, leaving 8 bases between them.